Below, 7 T cell receptor beta chains from the same sample are listed, as sequenced in a study of blood T cell repertoires in COVID-19. The table came from immunoSEQ multiplex PCR; TCRdb's copy has only in-frame clones and leaves some out. This sample has a few hundred thousand clones, with 70% to 85% found just once. Sequencing used PBMCs or T cells enriched from blood (not recorded which). These receptors came from a woman in her sixties who had recovered from COVID-19.

This rearrangement joins TRBV7-3 to TRBJ2-1; 7 nucleotides line up with TRBD1. The CDR3 spans 17 residues. With V trimmed by 1 base and J by 8 bases, 14 bases remained unmatched. CDR1 and CDR2 from the germline V gene are SGHTA and FQGTGA. The CDR3 protein is CASSLIGGAQAVDEQFF. Written as DNA, the CDR3 is TGTGCCAGCAGCTTAATAGGGGGCGCGCAGGCCGTGGATGAGCAGTTCTTC.

J is TRBJ2-1 and V is TRBV19; no firm D call. CDR3 length: 13 amino acids. The ends were cut back, 1 base at V and 4 bases at J, with 5 bases in the middle. The germline gives CDR1 LNHDA, CDR2 SQIVND (reference sequence). Here the CDR3 DNA reads TGTGCCAGTAGTATAGCCGGTTACAATGAGCAGTTCTTC. Translated: CASSIAGYNEQFF.

The gene calls are TRBV9 and TRBJ2-5, with TRBD1 matching 11 bases. With V trimmed by 3 bases and J by 4 bases, 8 bases remained unmatched. Germline V gene lookup returns CDR1 SGDLS and CDR2 YYNGEE. The CDR3 length is 16 residues. The CDR3 DNA sequence: TGTGCCAGCAGCGCACACCCTGGGACAGGGGGAGAGACCCAGTACTTC. Encoded protein: CASSAHPGTGGETQYF.

The CDR3 is CASSPRTPPQGGPQHF. In nucleotides, the CDR3 is TGTGCCAGTAGTCCGCGGACACCTCCTCAAGGTGGGCCCCAGCATTTT. The chain uses TRBV19 and TRBJ1-5; D possibly corresponds to TRBD1 (5 bases). Germline V CDR1 and CDR2: LNHDA, SQIVND (reference sequence). This CDR3 spans 16 amino acids. Trimming removed 5 bases at V and 9 bases at J, with 23 bases between.

The chain combines TRBV5-1 with TRBJ2-1, with TRBD2 as a possible D gene (6 bases). Trimming took off 7 bases at V and 0 bases at J, with 14 bases between the two ends. Germline-derived CDR1 and CDR2 are SGHRS and YFSETQ. The CDR3 is 15 residues long. CDR3 loop: CASLRDSNSYNEQFF. The CDR3 DNA sequence: TGCGCCAGCCTGCGGGACTCCAACTCCTACAATGAGCAGTTCTTC.

The CDR3 loop reads CASSPKGDAVYGYTF. CDR3 nucleotides: TGTGCCAGCAGCCCCAAGGGGGACGCGGTCTATGGCTACACCTTC. The J gene is TRBJ1-2, the V gene TRBV7-2, with D possibly TRBD1 on 6 matching bases. Germline V gives CDR1 SGHTA, CDR2 FQGNSA. V was pared by 5 bases and J by 4 bases, with 17 bases between. The CDR3 runs to 15 residues. Based on the CDR3 plus reference TRBV7-2 and TRBJ1-2, the full variable domain is GAGVSQSPSNKVTEKGKDVELRCDPISGHTALYWYRQSLGQGLEFLIYFQGNSAPDKSGLPSDRFSAERTGGSVSTLTIQRTQQEDSAVYLCASSPKGDAVYGYTFGSGTRLTVV.

The J gene is TRBJ1-5, the V gene TRBV15, with 8 bases that match TRBD1. The V segment lost 2 bases and the J segment 4 bases; nucleotides outside the gene matches: 4. This CDR3 spans 15 amino acids. In germline, CDR1 is LNHNV, CDR2 YYDKDF (reference sequence). This chain's CDR3 is CATSRRQGANQPQHF. DNA for the CDR3: TGTGCCACCAGCAGACGGCAGGGGGCTAATCAGCCCCAGCATTTT.